Listed here are 28 T cell receptor beta chains from one sample, sequenced in a study of identical twins (dated by TCRdb to about 2016). Receptor amplification or capture employed 5' RACE. Sequencing took place on an Illumina HiSeq 2000. The public reads were quality trimmed at Q25 with fastp and then assembled into clones with MiXCR by TCRdb, keeping productive beta chains. Rows matching on CDR3 protein sequence are summarized as one entry with the most common DNA and genes. This sample holds 600,000 to 700,000 distinct CDR3 sequences; over 20% were observed only once. 4% to 5.5% of the sample comes from the top ten. These data were also filed under a second study, of T cells expressing NK-cell markers.

The sequencing sample was made of PBMCs. The receptors were gathered from a woman aged 18-30 years in good health.

This clonotype has only a few counts. The CDR3 DNA is TGTGCCAGCACCGCCCGGGACAGGGGATCCGGGGAGCTGTTTTTT. This gives the protein CASTARDRGSGELFF. The chain uses TRBV7-2 and TRBJ2-2; the match to TRBD1 covers 10 bases. The trim removed 7 bases at V and 6 bases at J, leaving 8 bases unmatched. The germline CDR1 and CDR2 sequences are SGHTA and FQGNSA. The CDR3 consists of 15 residues.

This clonotype was recorded a few times. Relative to the germline gene, one junction end is altered; a read error may explain this. The chain joins TRBV7-9 to TRBJ2-7; 7 bases fit TRBD1. This CDR3 comprises 12 residues. CDR1 and CDR2 from the germline V gene are SEHNR and FQNEAQ (reference sequence). This CDR3 reads CASSLEFGDSSF. CDR3 bases: TGTGCCAGCAGCTTAGAATTTGGGGACAGCTCCTTC.

V gene TRBV14 combines with J gene TRBJ2-7, with D uncertain. Deletions cut 1 base from V and 5 bases from J, with 15 bases between. The CDR3 has 15 amino acids. The germline V gene encodes CDR1 SGHDN and CDR2 FVKESK. The CDR3: CASSQVSWDRNEQYF. DNA for the CDR3: TGTGCCAGCAGCCAAGTATCGTGGGATCGCAACGAGCAGTACTTC.

The chain carries TRBV6-2 or TRBV6-3 and TRBJ2-1; TRBD2 aligns across 7 bases. The ends lost 4 bases at V and 0 bases at J; junction bases unmatched: 6. Germline CDR1 MNHEY, CDR2 SVGEGT. This CDR3 has 16 residues. CDR3 sequence reads: CASSFGRTSSYNEQFF. The CDR3 coding sequence is TGTGCCAGCAGTTTTGGAAGGACTAGCTCCTACAATGAGCAGTTCTTC.

The V and J genes are TRBV6-5 and TRBJ1-5, with no clear D. The germline CDR1 and CDR2 sequences are MNHEY and SVGAGI. The CDR3 covers 15 residues. The V end lost 0 bases, the J end lost 0 bases, and 6 bases lay between the germline ends. CDR3 sequence: CASSYSVNSNQPQHF. In DNA, the CDR3 is TGTGCCAGCAGTTACTCCGTTAATAGCAATCAGCCCCAGCATTTT.

The chain couples TRBV6-2 or TRBV6-3 to TRBJ2-7; D gene unclear. The V end was cut by 6 bases, the J end by 4 bases, with 13 bases between. Germline CDR1 and CDR2: MNHEY and SVGEGT. The CDR3 is made up of 13 amino acids. The CDR3 loop reads CASRRKKPYEQYF. CDR3 DNA: TGTGCCAGCAGAAGGAAAAAGCCATACGAGCAGTACTTC.

The chain joins TRBV7-2 to TRBJ2-3; D is undetermined. The ends were cut back, 5 bases at V and 6 bases at J, with 9 bases in the middle. This CDR3 contains 12 residues. Germline loops: CDR1 SGHTA, CDR2 FQGNSA. The CDR3: CASSHLWDTQYF. CDR3 coding DNA: TGTGCCAGCAGCCACTTATGGGATACGCAGTATTTT.

Concerning this clonotype itself: A read error may account for a junction end that differs from germline. V and J are TRBV12-3 or TRBV12-4 and TRBJ2-1, with 8 bases aligning to TRBD1. The CDR3 totals 18 residues. This CDR3 reads CAISSTGTGLSSYNEQFF. In DNA, the CDR3 is TGTGCCATCAGTTCAACCGGGACAGGCCTAAGCTCCTACAATGAGCAGTTCTTC.

A few counts support this clonotype. The rearrangement uses TRBV12-3 or TRBV12-4 and TRBJ2-1; no clear D gene. Trimming stripped 6 bases from V and 8 bases from J, with 20 bases between. The CDR3 has 15 amino acids. CDR3 sequence (DNA): TGTGCCAGCAGCCGTACAAATGAGGCTAAGTATGAGCAGTTCTTC. Translating gives CASSRTNEAKYEQFF.

This rearrangement joins TRBV7-2 to TRBJ2-3; 10 nucleotides match TRBD1. The CDR3 length is 15 residues. V lost 5 bases and J lost 4; bases outside the gene matches: 6. The germline V gene has CDR1 SGHTA and CDR2 FQGNSA. CDR3 nucleotide sequence: TGTGCCAGCAGCCCCCGACAGGGGGCGTCAGATACGCAGTATTTT. Its protein product is CASSPRQGASDTQYF.

As regards this clonotype: A read error may produce the germline difference seen at one junction end. V gene TRBV2 combines with J gene TRBJ1-5, with unresolved D. The CDR3 extends over 13 amino acids. In germline, CDR1 is SNHLY, CDR2 FYNNEI. The CDR3 DNA follows: TGTGCCAGCAGGGAAGATAGCAATCAGCCCCAGCATTTT. This gives the protein CASREDSNQPQHF.

In this sample, this clonotype turned up a few times. Here the CDR3 DNA reads TGTGCCAGCAGTACAGGACCTAACTCCTACAATGAGCAGTTCTTC. Translated: CASSTGPNSYNEQFF. This chain uses TRBV6-2 or TRBV6-3 with TRBJ2-1, with a tentative D call TRBD1 (5 bases). V was pared by 5 bases and J by 0 bases, with 11 bases between. The CDR3 covers 15 residues. Germline values: CDR1 MNHEY, CDR2 SVGEGT.

This chain connects TRBV4-3 to TRBJ2-3, with TRBD2 matching over 7 bases. With 7 bases clipped from V and 3 bases from J, the junction kept 10 bases outside the gene matches. This CDR3 is 15 amino acids long. Per the germline V gene, CDR1 is LGHNA and CDR2 is YSLEER. Written as DNA, the CDR3 is TGCGCCAGCAAGCAGACTAGCACTAGGACAGATACGCAGTATTTT. Encoded protein: CASKQTSTRTDTQYF.

This clonotype was seen many times. The chain combines TRBV10-3 with TRBJ2-3; D is perhaps TRBD2 (6 bases). Trimming cost V 0 bases and J 9 bases, with 10 bases left between them. The CDR3 covers 13 residues. Germline V gene sequence: CDR1 ENHRY, CDR2 SYGVKD. DNA for the CDR3: TGTGCCATCAGTGAGTCGGGAGGTCGGACGCAGTATTTT. It yields the protein CAISESGGRTQYF.

V usage is TRBV2 and J usage is TRBJ2-7; D remains ambiguous. This CDR3 region has 11 residues. V lost 7 bases, J lost 6 bases, and 10 bases lay in between. Germline CDR1 and CDR2: SNHLY and FYNNEI. The CDR3 protein is CASTGQTEQYF. CDR3 in DNA: TGTGCCAGCACCGGTCAAACCGAGCAGTACTTC.

This clonotype was detected only a few times. The chain is built from TRBV27 and TRBJ2-2; either TRBD1 or TRBD2 may supply D (5 bases each). V was cut by 7 bases and J by 7 bases, with 13 bases left in between. The CDR3 contains 13 residues. From germline, CDR1 is MNHEY and CDR2 SMNVEV (reference sequence). The CDR3 bases are TGTGCCAGCACCTGGGGGAACCGCGGGGAGCTGTTTTTT. It translates to CASTWGNRGELFF.

This clonotype has only a few counts. The chain has TRBV11-2 and TRBJ2-7; maybe TRBD2 (5 bases). V dropped 2 bases and J dropped 7 bases, with 9 bases sitting between them. The CDR3 runs to 12 residues. Germline V CDR1 and CDR2: SGHAT, FQNNGV. DNA for the CDR3: TGTGCCAGCAGCTTATCCACGGGGGAGCAGTACTTC. Its translation: CASSLSTGEQYF.

V gene TRBV20-1 combines with J gene TRBJ2-5; 7 positions agree with TRBD1. Germline-derived CDR1 and CDR2 are DFQATT and SNEGSKA (reference sequence). The J segment lost 4 bases and the V segment lost 6 bases, leaving 11 bases of the junction unmatched. This CDR3 is built from 14 residues. The CDR3 loop reads CSATGTGRGETQYF. CDR3 in DNA: TGCAGTGCGACAGGGACCGGAAGGGGAGAGACCCAGTACTTC.

This clonotype turned up a few times. The chain recombines TRBV20-1 with TRBJ2-7, with no clear D. The CDR3 is 11 residues long. V lost 1 base and J 4 bases, leaving 5 bases between the germline ends. The germline gives CDR1 DFQATT, CDR2 SNEGSKA (reference sequence). The DNA of the CDR3 is TGCAGTGCTAGAGTGTGGTACGAGCAGTACTTC. This translates into CSARVWYEQYF.

This clonotype was seen only a few times. CDR3 in DNA: TGCAGCCCAGCACTAGCTACCGAGCAGTTCTTC. This translates into CSPALATEQFF. The V call is TRBV29-1, the J call TRBJ2-1; tentative D call: TRBD2 (6 bases). The germline CDR1 and CDR2 sequences are SQVTM and ANQGSEA. CDR3 size: 11 residues. The ends were cut back, 8 bases at V and 10 bases at J, with 15 bases in the middle.

This clonotype was counted a few times. The chain has TRBV7-3 and TRBJ2-7; D might be TRBD2 (6 bases). Trimming left V 2 bases short and J 6 bases short, with 14 bases between. This CDR3 is 14 amino acids long. Germline V gene data show CDR1 as SGHTA and CDR2 as FQGTGA. The CDR3 region has the DNA TGTGCCAGCAGCTTAGGTTTGGGGAGGAGCGAGCAGTACTTC. This encodes CASSLGLGRSEQYF. Filled out from reference TRBV7-3 and TRBJ2-7, the complete variable domain reads GAGVSQTPSNKVTEKGKYVELRCDPISGHTALYWYRQSLGQGPEFLIYFQGTGAADDSGLPNDRFFAVRPEGSVSTLKIQRTERGDSAVYLCASSLGLGRSEQYFGPGTRLTVT.

This chain links TRBV7-8 with TRBJ2-1; 12 positions agree with TRBD2. CDR3 length: 14 amino acids. CDR1 and CDR2 from the germline V gene are SGHVS and FQNEAQ. V lost 7 bases to trimming and J lost 4 bases; unmatched junction nucleotides: 2. The DNA for the CDR3 is TGTGCCAGCAAGACTAGCGGGAGTTACAATGAGCAGTTCTTC. It is translated as CASKTSGSYNEQFF.

The chain uses TRBV7-2 and TRBJ2-7; 9 bases line up with TRBD2. This CDR3 has 17 residues. The J segment lost 0 bases and the V segment lost 1 base, leaving 7 bases of the junction unmatched. Germline V gene sequence: CDR1 SGHTA, CDR2 FQGNSA. CDR3 protein: CASSLGLAGSLSYEQYF. Written as DNA, the CDR3 is TGTGCCAGCAGCTTAGGCCTAGCGGGGTCCCTCTCCTACGAGCAGTACTTC.

This clonotype occurred a few times. The chain carries TRBV20-1 and TRBJ2-1; no firm D call. Per the germline V gene, CDR1 is DFQATT and CDR2 is SNEGSKA (reference sequence). Trimming removed 5 bases at V and 5 bases at J, with 13 bases between. The CDR3 runs to 13 residues. CDR3 loop: CSAPLSWDNEQFF. The CDR3 DNA follows: TGCAGTGCTCCCCTCTCCTGGGACAATGAGCAGTTCTTC.

The chain couples TRBV18 to TRBJ2-7, with D perhaps given as TRBD1 or TRBD2 (5 bases each). CDR1 is KGHSH and CDR2 is LQKENI in the germline V gene. This CDR3 spans 13 amino acids. Trimming took 5 bases from V and 6 from J, leaving 14 bases between them. CDR3 bases: TGTGCCAGCTCAGAGGGACCCCTGGGCGAGCAGTACTTC. Translated, it gives CASSEGPLGEQYF. The full variable domain, completed using reference TRBV18 and TRBJ2-7, is NAGVMQNPRHLVRRRGQEARLRCSPMKGHSHVYWYRQLPEEGLKFMVYLQKENIIDESGMPKERFSAEFPKEGPSILRIQQVVRGDSAAYFCASSEGPLGEQYFGPGTRLTVT.

This clonotype was recorded many times. The V gene is TRBV6-5, the J gene TRBJ2-7, with 11 bases matching TRBD1. The length of the CDR3 is 14 residues. Per the germline V gene, CDR1 is MNHEY and CDR2 is SVGAGI. The ends lost 5 bases at V and 6 bases at J; junction bases unmatched: 6. The chain's CDR3 is CASSTGQGAGEQYF. The DNA for the CDR3 is TGTGCCAGCAGTACAGGACAGGGGGCCGGCGAGCAGTACTTC.

This clonotype occurred a few times. This sequence joins TRBV5-1 and TRBJ2-7; 8 bases are a match to TRBD2. Germline CDR1 and CDR2: SGHRS and YFSETQ. Trimming took 7 bases from V and 3 from J; bases not matched to a gene: 12. This CDR3 has 15 amino acids. CDR3 nucleotides: TGCGCCAGCGAGTGGGGAGCGGGGGATGTCTACGAGCAGTACTTC. Its protein is CASEWGAGDVYEQYF. The full variable domain, completed using reference TRBV5-1 and TRBJ2-7, is KAGVTQTPRYLIKTRGQQVTLSCSPISGHRSVSWYQQTPGQGLQFLFEYFSETQRNKGNFPGRFSGRQFSNSRSEMNVSTLELGDSALYLCASEWGAGDVYEQYFGPGTRLTVT.

This clonotype was seen a handful of times. V usage is TRBV29-1 and J usage is TRBJ2-5; D is possibly TRBD1 or TRBD2 (5 bases each). V was clipped by 5 bases and J by 5 bases, with 12 bases between them. This CDR3 spans 12 amino acids. CDR1 is SQVTM and CDR2 is ANQGSEA in the germline V gene. CDR3 sequence reads: CSVLGGAETQYF. The CDR3 DNA reads TGCAGCGTTCTTGGGGGAGCGGAGACCCAGTACTTC.